This T cell receptor (beta chain) was obtained from a study of read filtering for tumor transcriptome and immune sequencing. Study background: Mean patient age was approximately 66 years, range about 47 to 85; approximately 18 male, some 14 female. Transcriptome libraries were built from DNase-treated RNA.

V gave up 9 bases and J gave up 0 bases; unmatched junction bases: 4. Germline assignment: CDR1 KGHDR and CDR2 SFDVKD. This CDR3 is 14 amino acids long. Study observations and caveats: Compared with RNA-seq, IR-seq gave much higher clonotype depth and reliability.

The library was built from 400 ng RNA with molecular barcoded adaptors for alpha/delta and beta/gamma chains. TCRdb redid the calling of the reads with MiXCR, one entry per CDR3 protein. The sample has fewer than 50,000 distinct CDR3 sequences; around an eighth are singletons. This clonotype has ten or more counts. What it binds is unknown. Sample: a population of CD138-negative cells sorted from bone marrow. The TCR originated in a donor at least 40 years old with multiple myeloma. This sequence joins TRBV24-1 and TRBJ1-5; TRBD1 agrees at 7 bases. CDR3 DNA: TGTGCCACCGCACAGGGGAGTAGCAATCAGCCCCAGCATTTT. It yields the protein CATAQGSSNQPQHF.